This TCR beta chain is drawn from a study of OX40 agonist ivuxolimab in advanced cancers. The table came from immunoSEQ multiplex PCR; TCRdb's copy has only in-frame clones and leaves some out. This table has 15,000 to 20,000 clones, about 77% appearing once. The CDR3 loop spans 16 amino acids. V was shortened by 2 bases and J by 7 bases, with 18 bases between the two germline ends. Germline CDR1 is SGHTA and CDR2 is FQGTGA. The sample in question was CD4+ or CD8+ T cells sorted from blood, obtained in a trial of the OX40 agonist ivuxolimab. The gene calls are TRBV7-3 and TRBJ2-1, with D possibly being TRBD2 (6 bases). This TCR came from an adult with an advanced solid tumor such as melanoma, head and neck, liver or kidney cancer. The CDR3 loop reads CASSLVVGGGDNEQFF. The DNA of the CDR3 is TGTGCCAGCAGCTTAGTGGTGGGCGGAGGGGATAATGAGCAGTTCTTC.